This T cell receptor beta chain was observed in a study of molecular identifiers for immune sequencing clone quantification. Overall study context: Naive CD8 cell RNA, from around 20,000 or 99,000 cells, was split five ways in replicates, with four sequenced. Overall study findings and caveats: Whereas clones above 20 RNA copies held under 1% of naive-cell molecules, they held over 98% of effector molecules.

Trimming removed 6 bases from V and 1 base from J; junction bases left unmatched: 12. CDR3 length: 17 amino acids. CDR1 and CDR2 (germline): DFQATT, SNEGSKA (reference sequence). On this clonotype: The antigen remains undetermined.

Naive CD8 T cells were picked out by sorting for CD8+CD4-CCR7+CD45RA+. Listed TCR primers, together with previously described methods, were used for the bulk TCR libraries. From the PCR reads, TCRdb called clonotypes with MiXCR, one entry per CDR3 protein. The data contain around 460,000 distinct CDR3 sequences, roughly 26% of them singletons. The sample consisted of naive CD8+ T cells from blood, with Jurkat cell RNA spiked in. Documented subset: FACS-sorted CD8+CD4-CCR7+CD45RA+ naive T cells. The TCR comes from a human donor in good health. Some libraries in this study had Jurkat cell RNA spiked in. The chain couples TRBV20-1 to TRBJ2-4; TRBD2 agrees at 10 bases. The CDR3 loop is CSAPILLAGAAKNIQYF. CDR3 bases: TGCAGTGCGCCGATCCTCCTAGCGGGAGCTGCCAAAAACATTCAGTACTTC.